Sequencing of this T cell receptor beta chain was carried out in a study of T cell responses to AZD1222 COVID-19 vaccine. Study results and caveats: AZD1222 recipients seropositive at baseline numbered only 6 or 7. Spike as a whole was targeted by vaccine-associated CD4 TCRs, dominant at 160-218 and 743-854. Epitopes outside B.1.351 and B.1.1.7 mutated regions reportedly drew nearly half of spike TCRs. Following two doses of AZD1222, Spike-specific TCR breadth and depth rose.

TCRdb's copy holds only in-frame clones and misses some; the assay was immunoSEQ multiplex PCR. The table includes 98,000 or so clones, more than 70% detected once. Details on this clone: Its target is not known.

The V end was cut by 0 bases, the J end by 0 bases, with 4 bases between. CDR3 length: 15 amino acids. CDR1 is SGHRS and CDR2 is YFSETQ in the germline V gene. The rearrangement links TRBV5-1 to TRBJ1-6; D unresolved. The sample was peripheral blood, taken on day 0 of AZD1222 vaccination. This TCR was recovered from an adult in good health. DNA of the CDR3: TGCGCCAGCAGCTTGGTTAGCTCCTATAATTCACCCCTCCACTTT. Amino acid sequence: CASSLVSSYNSPLHF.